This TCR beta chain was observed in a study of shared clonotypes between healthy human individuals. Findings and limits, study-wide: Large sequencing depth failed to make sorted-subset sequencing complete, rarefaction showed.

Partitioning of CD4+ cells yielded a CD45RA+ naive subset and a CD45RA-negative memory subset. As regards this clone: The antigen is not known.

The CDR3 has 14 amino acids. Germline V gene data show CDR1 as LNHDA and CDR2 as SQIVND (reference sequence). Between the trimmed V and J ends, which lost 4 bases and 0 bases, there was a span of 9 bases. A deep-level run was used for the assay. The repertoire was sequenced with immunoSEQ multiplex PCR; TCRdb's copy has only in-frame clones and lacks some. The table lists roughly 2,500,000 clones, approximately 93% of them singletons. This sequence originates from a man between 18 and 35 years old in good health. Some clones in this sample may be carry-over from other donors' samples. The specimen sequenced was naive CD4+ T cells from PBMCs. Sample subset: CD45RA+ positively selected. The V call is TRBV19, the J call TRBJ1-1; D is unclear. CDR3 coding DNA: TGTGCCAGTAGTAGGCAGCCAGTGAACACTGAAGCTTTCTTT. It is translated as CASSRQPVNTEAFF.